These 19 T cell receptor beta chains were sequenced from one sample in a study of T cell clonality in common variable immunodeficiency. The protocol was immunoSEQ multiplex PCR, while the TCRdb copy is restricted to in-frame clones and leaves out a portion. The sample shows around 42,000 clones, none of them appearing just once. Material: peripheral blood mononuclear cells. These receptors came from a person aged 18-69 years in good health.

This clone was recorded at least ten times. The read terminates 3 residues ahead of where the CDR3 ends, so the germline J gene completes it. V is TRBV7-8 and J is TRBJ2-7; no definite D call. Looked up from germline, CDR1 is SGHVS and CDR2 is FQNEAQ. This CDR3 is built from 11 residues. V lost 4 bases, J lost 2 bases, and 3 bases lay in between. The DNA read from the CDR3 is TGTGCCAGCAGCTCTCCCTACGAG. This codes for CASSSPYE. The CDR3 as a whole reads CASSSPYEQYF.

This clone appeared many times. The DNA read from the CDR3 is TGTGCCTGGAGTGTAGGGTCCTATGGGTACAGGGGGAAAACTGAA. This codes for CAWSVGSYGYRGKTE. The whole CDR3 sequence is CAWSVGSYGYRGKTEAFF. V and J are TRBV30 and TRBJ1-1; TRBD1 matches at 8 bases. Read sequence stops 3 residues before the CDR3 end, and the germline J gene provides the missing end. CDR3 length equals 18 residues. Germline V gives CDR1 GTSNPN, CDR2 SVGIG (reference sequence). J lost 5 bases, V lost 0 bases, and 17 bases had no gene match.

In regard to this clone: The sequenced fragment ends 3 residues before the CDR3 boundary, so the rest is inferred from the germline J gene. V and J are TRBV19 and TRBJ2-4; tentative D call: TRBD1 (6 bases). The CDR3 extends over 14 amino acids. Germline CDR1 is LNHDA and CDR2 is SQIVND (reference sequence). The part of the CDR3 DNA that was read is TGTGCCAGTAGGAGCCGGGACAATAACTATGGT. Translation: CASRSRDNNYG. The full-length CDR3 reads as CASRSRDNNYGQYF.

In its sample, this clone was seen many times. The read halts 3 residues ahead of the CDR3 end, with the missing end drawn from the germline J gene. The chain links TRBV20-1 to TRBJ2-5; tentatively, D is TRBD1 (5 bases). The CDR3 spans 12 residues. Germline V gene lookup returns CDR1 DFQATT and CDR2 SNEGSKA (reference sequence). V dropped 3 bases and J dropped 3 bases, with 8 bases sitting between them. The CDR3: CSARGREETQYF. The sequenced CDR3 bases are TGCAGTGCTAGGGGCAGGGAAGAGACC.

A word on this clone: The read gets to within 3 residues of the CDR3 end, and the germline J gene fills in the rest. The chain recombines TRBV5-5 with TRBJ1-3, with D uncertain. Germline CDR1 is SGHKS and CDR2 is YYEKEE (reference sequence). Trimming shortened V by 0 bases and J by 5 bases, and 12 bases separated the two germline ends. There are 15 residues in the CDR3. This CDR3 is CASSLEGLSRNTIYF. Partial CDR3 DNA: TGTGCCAGCAGCTTGGAAGGTCTGTCGAGAAACACC.

This clone was recorded many times. The DNA ends 3 residues before the CDR3 does, and the rest of the CDR3 is filled in from the germline J gene. This sequence joins TRBV12-5 and TRBJ2-5, with TRBD2 identical over 12 bases. The CDR3 spans 17 residues. CDR1 LGHNT and CDR2 FRNRAP come from the germline V gene. V lost 1 base, J lost 5 bases, and 8 bases stayed unmatched. The sequenced CDR3 bases are TGTGCTAGTGGTTTGGGACTAGCGGGAGCGAGTTGGGAGACC. Its translation is CASGLGLAGASWET. Given in full, the CDR3 is CASGLGLAGASWETQYF.

With respect to this clone: The read is 3 residues too short to cover the CDR3 end, so that end is filled in from the germline J gene. J is TRBJ1-2 and V is TRBV7-9; D ambiguous. This CDR3 comprises 12 residues. In germline, CDR1 is SEHNR, CDR2 FQNEAQ (reference sequence). The part of the CDR3 DNA that was read is TGTGCCAGCAGCTTAGGGGCCGATACC. Translating gives CASSLGADT. The whole CDR3 protein reads CASSLGADTYTF.

The sample holds many counts of this clone. The sequence runs out 3 residues before the end of the CDR3; the remainder is reconstructed from the germline J gene. The genes are TRBV5-1 and TRBJ1-2; possible D gene TRBD1, 5 bases. CDR1 and CDR2 (germline): SGHRS, YFSETQ. This CDR3 region has 14 residues. V was pared by 4 bases and J by 2 bases, with 12 bases between. CDR3 sequence reads: CASSPGYGNYGYTF. The DNA read from the CDR3 is TGCGCCAGCAGCCCAGGGTATGGAAACTATGGC.

This clone was observed a handful of times. The CDR3 end falls 3 residues outside the read, so it is completed with the germline J gene. This chain uses TRBV19 with TRBJ1-2, with TRBD1 identical over 9 bases. Germline V lookup: CDR1 LNHDA, CDR2 SQIVND (reference sequence). This CDR3 contains 16 residues. Losses at the gene ends were 3 bases for V and 2 bases for J; bases not matched to a gene: 7. CDR3 in amino acids: CASSIITGGANYGYTF. Incomplete CDR3 DNA: TGTGCCAGTAGTATTATTACAGGGGGCGCAAACTATGGC.

This clone was counted only a few times. The missing CDR3 end, 3 residues past where the read stops, is filled in from the germline J gene. This chain uses TRBV7-2 with TRBJ2-3; 9 bases agree with TRBD1. The germline gives CDR1 SGHTA, CDR2 FQGNSA. J was trimmed by 4 bases and V by 5 bases; bases with no gene match: 7. CDR3 length: 15 amino acids. The CDR3 region is CASSPGDRVSDTQYF. The sequenced CDR3 bases are TGTGCCAGCAGCCCGGGGGACAGGGTTTCAGATACG.

At least ten counts were recorded for this clone. The CDR3 end lies 3 residues beyond the end of the read and is filled in from the germline J gene. The chain joins TRBV12-3 or TRBV12-4 to TRBJ2-5, with a possible D match to TRBD1 (6 bases). V was shortened by 5 bases and J by 5 bases, with 15 bases between the two germline ends. The length of the CDR3 is 14 residues. The CDR3 loop is CASSQNRVRETQYF. The covered CDR3 bases are TGTGCCAGCAGTCAAAACAGGGTACGGGAGACC.

This clone was counted ten times or more. This chain's CDR3 is CASSPILSSYNEQFF. The covered CDR3 bases are TGTGCCAGCTCACCAATCCTAAGCTCCTACAATGAG. V is TRBV18 and J is TRBJ2-1, with unresolved D. The CDR3 extends 3 residues past the end of the read, so its final part is completed from the germline J gene. The V end was cut by 2 bases, the J end by 0 bases, with 8 bases between. This CDR3 contains 15 residues. Germline-derived CDR1 and CDR2 are KGHSH and LQKENI.

CDR3 DNA, as far as it was read: TGTGCCAGTAGTCCCTCAGGGTTTGGC. Protein product: CASSPSGFG. The whole CDR3 protein is CASSPSGFGYTF. The V and J genes are TRBV19 and TRBJ1-2; D is possibly TRBD1 (5 bases). With the read ending 3 residues before the CDR3 end, the germline J gene is used to fill in that end. CDR1 and CDR2 from the germline V gene are LNHDA and SQIVND (reference sequence). V shed 5 bases and J shed 7 bases, with 11 bases lying between them. The CDR3 consists of 12 residues.

This clone was counted many times. The read ends 3 residues shy of where the CDR3 ends; the end is completed using the germline J gene. The chain recombines TRBV20-1 with TRBJ1-6; D is possibly TRBD1 (6 bases). V dropped 2 bases and J dropped 5 bases, with 10 bases sitting between them. This CDR3 has 14 residues. The germline V gene has CDR1 DFQATT and CDR2 SNEGSKA (reference sequence). Partial CDR3 DNA: TGCAGTGCTAGATCAGGGGTCAATAATTCACCC. Protein product: CSARSGVNNSP. The CDR3 reads in full as CSARSGVNNSPLHF.

This clone was counted ten times or more. The read ends 3 residues before the CDR3 terminus; that terminus is restored from the germline J gene. The V gene is TRBV5-6, the J gene TRBJ1-2; tentatively, D is TRBD1 (5 bases). Trimming removed 0 bases from V and 7 bases from J, with 16 bases in between. Germline assignment: CDR1 SGHDT and CDR2 YYEEEE. The CDR3 loop spans 15 amino acids. Partial CDR3 DNA: TGTGCCAGCAGCTTGGCCGCTGGGGCCCTCGGTGGC. This encodes CASSLAAGALGG. The CDR3 in its entirety is CASSLAAGALGGYTF. Supplemented by reference TRBV5-6 and TRBJ1-2, the full variable domain reads DAGVTQSPTHLIKTRGQQVTLRCSPKSGHDTVSWYQQALGQGPQFIFQYYEEEERQRGNFPDRFSGHQFPNYSSELNVNALLLGDSALYLCASSLAAGALGGYTFGSGTRLTVV.

This clone was found many times. The read is 3 residues too short to cover the CDR3 end, so that end is filled in from the germline J gene. The genes are TRBV20-1 and TRBJ1-1, with D possibly matching TRBD1 (5 bases). V lost 1 base and J 7 bases, leaving 19 bases between the germline ends. The CDR3 totals 15 residues. Germline CDR1 DFQATT, CDR2 SNEGSKA (reference sequence). The CDR3 DNA, read in part, is TGCAGTGCTAGAGGGGAGGATGATTGGGGCCATGAA. This encodes CSARGEDDWGHE. The complete CDR3 sequence is CSARGEDDWGHEAFF.

This clone was seen more than once but under ten times. The DNA ends 3 residues before the CDR3 does, and the rest of the CDR3 is filled in from the germline J gene. The chain combines TRBV11-3 with TRBJ2-1; 12 bases line up with TRBD2. Germline V gene data show CDR1 as SGHNT and CDR2 as YENEEA. V lost 5 bases to trimming and J lost 9 bases; unmatched junction nucleotides: 5. There are 14 residues in the CDR3. The DNA read from the CDR3 is TGTGCCAGCAGCCCTAGCGGGGGGGTCCTTGAG. Protein: CASSPSGGVLE. The CDR3 reads in full as CASSPSGGVLEQFF.

This clone was seen many times. The read stops 3 residues short of the end of the CDR3; the missing end is completed from the germline J gene. This rearrangement joins TRBV19 to TRBJ2-7; 7 bases are a match to TRBD1. The CDR3 consists of 16 residues. CDR1 is LNHDA, CDR2 SQIVND, per germline (reference sequence). The J segment lost 3 bases and the V segment lost 3 bases, leaving 11 bases of the junction unmatched. The CDR3 here is CASSIYSVPGGYEQYF. The covered CDR3 bases are TGTGCCAGTAGTATTTATTCAGTCCCAGGGGGCTACGAG.

This clone has a count of ten or more. The read comes to an end 3 residues before the CDR3 does, leaving the germline J gene to fill in the end. The chain employs TRBV30 and TRBJ2-1; 8 positions agree with TRBD1. The CDR3 is 14 residues long. J gave up 2 bases and V 5 bases, and 5 bases lay outside the gene matches. Germline assignment: CDR1 GTSNPN and CDR2 SVGIG (reference sequence). The CDR3 loop is CAWLGQAPYNEQFF. Incomplete CDR3 DNA: TGTGCCTGGTTGGGACAGGCCCCCTACAATGAG.